A selection of T cell receptor beta chains follows, all from one sample in a study of cytomegalovirus exposure and HLA in healthy donors. Only in-frame clones appear in the TCRdb table, and some are missing; sequencing was by immunoSEQ multiplex PCR. The sample consists of a few hundred thousand clones, about 86% of them appearing once. The sample comprised PBMCs. The receptors stem from a woman aged 60-70 years in good health and CMV-seropositive. The CDR3 runs from the conserved cysteine through the conserved F or W. A D gene is named only where the DNA matches it firmly. The listing skips clone size in some rows; elsewhere it reads once, few, many or a size class.

NA 12 TRBJ2-3 TRBV11-3 NA TGTGCCAGCAGCTCAAACACAGATACGCAGTATTTT CASSSNTDTQYF
NA 15 TRBJ2-1 TRBV7-9 TRBD2 TGTGCCAGCAGCTTAGGGCTAGCGGGAGCGCGTGAGCAGTTCTTC CASSLGLAGAREQFF
NA 12 TRBJ1-5 TRBV28 NA TGTGCCAGCCTGGGCCCCGATCAGCCCCAGCATTTT CASLGPDQPQHF
NA 15 TRBJ2-2 TRBV25-1 NA TGTGCCAGCAGTGAATCTGACAAGAACACCGGGGAGCTGTTTTTT CASSESDKNTGELFF
NA 11 TRBJ2-1 TRBV20-1 NA TGCAGTGCTAAATGGCGAGGTGAGCAGTTCTTC CSAKWRGEQFF
NA 18 TRBJ2-1 TRBV27 TRBD2 TGTGCCAGCAGTTTATCGGGGCTGACTAGCGGGAGGGTCAATGAGCAGTTCTTC CASSLSGLTSGRVNEQFF
NA 15 TRBJ2-7 TRBV27 NA TGTGCCAGCAGTTTATCAGGGGGAGTCTCCTACGAGCAGTACTTC CASSLSGGVSYEQYF
once 17 TRBJ2-1 TRBV11-2 TRBD2 TGTGCCAGCAGCTTTTACGGACTAGCGGGAGACAGCAATGAGCAGTTCTTC CASSFYGLAGDSNEQFF
NA 16 TRBJ1-2 TRBV18 TRBD1 TGTGCCAGCTCACCACCGACAGGGTTGGTGGGCTATGGCTACACCTTC CASSPPTGLVGYGYTF
NA 15 TRBJ2-3 TRBV19 NA TGTGCCAGTAGTATCCCAGGGATCGGCACAGATACGCAGTATTTT CASSIPGIGTDTQYF
NA 14 TRBJ2-3 TRBV4-2 NA TGTGCCAGCAGCCCTGACGGGAGTTCAGATACGCAGTATTTT CASSPDGSSDTQYF
once 14 TRBJ1-3 TRBV28 TRBD1 TGTGCCAGCAGTTTTCAGGGGGGTGGAAACACCATATATTTT CASSFQGGGNTIYF
once 15 TRBJ2-7 TRBV27 TRBD1 TGTGCCAGCAGTTCATCCCGGGACAGGGGGTACGAGCAGTACTTC CASSSSRDRGYEQYF
NA 13 TRBJ1-3 TRBV7-3 NA TGTGCCAGCAGCTCAGGTTCGGGAAACACCATATATTTT CASSSGSGNTIYF
NA 13 TRBJ2-2 TRBV5-1 NA TGCGCCAGCAGCATCGCGGACACCGGGGAGCTGTTTTTT CASSIADTGELFF
NA 20 TRBJ2-6 TRBV21-1 NA TGTGCCAGCAGCAAAGAGGGGGGGACAGGGAGTAACTCTGGGGCCAACGTCCTGACTTTC CASSKEGGTGSNSGANVLTF
NA 15 TRBJ2-5 TRBV28 NA TGTGCCAGCAGTCCGCTACCAGGGGCGGTCGAGACCCAGTACTTC CASSPLPGAVETQYF
NA 15 TRBJ1-2 TRBV5-4 NA TGTGCCAGCAGCTTGGCCAATTTGAGAGGCCTTGGCTACACCTTC CASSLANLRGLGYTF
NA 17 TRBJ2-3 TRBV28 TRBD2 TGTGCCAGCAGTTTACAGCGGACTAGCGGGAGTACAGATACGCAGTATTTT CASSLQRTSGSTDTQYF
once 15 TRBJ2-1 TRBV5-1 TRBD2 TGCGCCAGCAGCTTTGGACTAGCGGGAGAGGGTGAGCAGTTCTTC CASSFGLAGEGEQFF
few 14 TRBJ2-1 TRBV5-4 TRBD2 TGTGCCAGCAGCTTGGGACTAGCGGGAGATGAGCAGTTCTTC CASSLGLAGDEQFF
NA 11 TRBJ2-2 TRBV5-4 NA TGTGCCAGCAGCTCCTACCGGGAGCTGTTTTTT CASSSYRELFF
NA 15 TRBJ1-6 TRBV9 NA TGTGCCAGCAGCCCCTCGACAGCACCTAATTCACCCCTCCACTTT CASSPSTAPNSPLHF
NA 15 TRBJ1-1 TRBV7-3 NA TGTGCCAGCAGTCCTAGTGCGGGGGCCGTTACTGAAGCTTTCTTT CASSPSAGAVTEAFF
NA 10 TRBJ1-1 TRBV20-1 NA TGCAGTGCTATCCCTTATGAAGCTTTCTTT CSAIPYEAFF
NA 14 TRBJ2-4 TRBV5-1 NA TGCGCCAGCAGCTTGGGAGGAGGTGTGGACATTCAGTACTTC CASSLGGGVDIQYF
NA 12 TRBJ2-3 TRBV6-1 NA TGTGCCAGCAGTGCCTACGCAGATACGCAGTATTTT CASSAYADTQYF
NA 15 TRBJ2-3 TRBV9 TRBD2 TGTGCCAGCAGCGTCGGGACTAGCGGGAGGGATACGCAGTATTTT CASSVGTSGRDTQYF
NA 13 TRBJ2-7 TRBV7-9 TRBD2 TGTGCCAGCAGCCCTTCGGGGGGCTACGAGCAGTACTTC CASSPSGGYEQYF
NA 14 TRBJ2-2 TRBV28 NA TGTGCCAGCAGTTTCCACATAAGCGGCGGGGAGCTGTTTTTT CASSFHISGGELFF
NA 15 TRBJ2-3 TRBV5-1 TRBD2 TGCGCCAGCAGCTTGAGCGGGAGGGCCCCAGATACGCAGTATTTT CASSLSGRAPDTQYF
NA 15 TRBJ2-7 TRBV6-5 TRBD2 TGTGCCAGCAGGAGCCGAGCCGGGAGGCCCTCTGGGCAGTACTTC CASRSRAGRPSGQYF
NA 12 TRBJ2-7 TRBV7-9 NA TGTTCCAGCAGCTTATGGAGAGACGAGCAGTACTTC CSSSLWRDEQYF
NA 14 TRBJ1-1 TRBV9 NA TGTGCCAGCAGCGTAGGAGTCGGGAACACTGAAGCTTTCTTT CASSVGVGNTEAFF
NA 13 TRBJ1-2 TRBV6-5 NA TGTGCCAGCAGTTCCCTCGGTATCTATGGCTACACCTTC CASSSLGIYGYTF
NA 13 TRBJ2-7 TRBV10-3 NA TGTGCCATTCAGACAACTAGGTACTACGAGCAGTACTTC CAIQTTRYYEQYF
NA 14 TRBJ1-2 TRBV6-5 TRBD1 TGTGCCAGCAGTAGCATCGGGACAGTCTATGGCTACACCTTC CASSSIGTVYGYTF
NA 14 TRBJ2-3 TRBV11-2 NA TGTGCCAGCAGCTCGGCAGGTCCGGATGGTACGCAGTATTTT CASSSAGPDGTQYF
NA 14 TRBJ1-2 TRBV4-2 TRBD1 TGTGCCAGCAGCCAACGTCTACAGGGGAATGGCTACACCTTC CASSQRLQGNGYTF
NA 15 TRBJ2-1 TRBV25-1 NA TGTGCCAGCAGTGCTTGGGGCCGCCACTACAATGAGCAGTTCTTC CASSAWGRHYNEQFF
NA 13 TRBJ2-1 TRBV25-1 TRBD1 TGTGCCAGCAGTGAAAGGGGGCGCTTCGAGCAGTTCTTC CASSERGRFEQFF
few 13 TRBJ1-2 TRBV19 TRBD1 TGTGCCAGTAGAGTACAGGGGGCTGAAGGCTACACCTTC CASRVQGAEGYTF
NA 13 TRBJ1-2 TRBV5-1 NA TGCGCCAGCAGCCCAACAGTTAACTATGGCTACACCTTC CASSPTVNYGYTF
once 15 TRBJ1-3 TRBV2 NA TGTGCCAGCAGTGAGGGACACATCTCTGGAAACACCATATATTTT CASSEGHISGNTIYF
NA 15 TRBJ2-6 TRBV21-1 NA TGTGCCAGCAGCAAAGGCGGCTCTGGGGCCAACGTCCTGACTTTC CASSKGGSGANVLTF
NA 15 TRBJ2-7 TRBV5-1 NA TGCGCCAGCAGTTCCGGGCCGACTAGCTCCTACGAGCAGTACTTC CASSSGPTSSYEQYF
NA 12 TRBJ2-7 TRBV28 NA TGTGCCAGCAGTTTATGGGAGTACGAGCAGTACTTC CASSLWEYEQYF
NA 16 TRBJ1-6 TRBV30 NA TGTGCCTGGAGTCCTCAAGGGGCGGGGAGCAATTCACCCCTCCACTTT CAWSPQGAGSNSPLHF
NA 15 TRBJ2-1 TRBV6-1 NA TGTGCCAGCAGTGATGGGCACGGAGGCTACAATGAGCAGTTCTTC CASSDGHGGYNEQFF
NA 14 TRBJ1-3 TRBV18 NA TGTGCCAGCTCACCCTTCCAGGACATAAACACCATATATTTT CASSPFQDINTIYF
NA 12 TRBJ2-5 TRBV10-2 NA TGCGCCAGCATGCGCACCCAAGAGACCCAGTACTTC CASMRTQETQYF
NA 14 TRBJ2-5 TRBV29-1 NA TGCAGCGTTGTTGGGGTGGGAGGCCAAGAGACCCAGTACTTC CSVVGVGGQETQYF
NA 14 TRBJ2-5 TRBV6-5 NA TGTGCCAGCAGCCCCTTAGGAGTCCTAGAGACCCAGTACTTC CASSPLGVLETQYF
NA 14 TRBJ1-1 TRBV7-3 NA TGTGCCAGCAGCCCGGCGGGTATGAACACTGAAGCTTTCTTT CASSPAGMNTEAFF
NA 15 TRBJ1-1 TRBV4-2 TRBD1 TGTGCCAGCAGCCAAGACACAGGGGGCAACACTGAAGCTTTCTTT CASSQDTGGNTEAFF